The sequence of this TCR beta chain was determined in a study of blood T cell repertoires in COVID-19. Whole-study context: Acute and convalescent COVID-19 samples came from the United States, Italy and Spain.

Data came from immunoSEQ multiplex PCR; TCRdb stores just in-frame clones and leaves some out. The sample lists approximately 270,000 clones; roughly 90% were seen once. Trimming stripped 0 bases from V and 4 bases from J, with 21 bases between. The CDR3 extends over 17 amino acids. Germline assignment: CDR1 GTSNPN and CDR2 SVGIG (reference sequence). The chain couples TRBV30 to TRBJ1-1; no reliable D call. This receptor was taken from a woman aged 60-75 years who had recovered from COVID-19. The sequenced material came from PBMCs or T cells enriched from blood (not recorded which). CDR3 nucleotide sequence: TGTGCCTGGAGTGTAGCGGCAGCGGGGTTTGTGGGCACTGAAGCTTTCTTT. This encodes CAWSVAAAGFVGTEAFF.